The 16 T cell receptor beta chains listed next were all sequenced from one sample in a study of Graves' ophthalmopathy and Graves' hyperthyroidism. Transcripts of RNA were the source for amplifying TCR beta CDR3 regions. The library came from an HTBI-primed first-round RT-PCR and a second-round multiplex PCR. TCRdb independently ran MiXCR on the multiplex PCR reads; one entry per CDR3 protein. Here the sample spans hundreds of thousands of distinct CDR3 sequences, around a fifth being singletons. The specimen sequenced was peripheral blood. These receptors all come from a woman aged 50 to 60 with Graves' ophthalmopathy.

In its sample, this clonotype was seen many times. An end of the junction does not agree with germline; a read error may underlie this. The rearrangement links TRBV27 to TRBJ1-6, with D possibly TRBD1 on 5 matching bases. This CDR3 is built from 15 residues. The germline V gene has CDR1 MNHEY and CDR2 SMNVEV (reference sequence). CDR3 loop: CASSLSGTYSSPLHF. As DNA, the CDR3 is TGTGCCAGCAGTTTATCCGGGACTTATAGTTCACCCCTCCACTTT.

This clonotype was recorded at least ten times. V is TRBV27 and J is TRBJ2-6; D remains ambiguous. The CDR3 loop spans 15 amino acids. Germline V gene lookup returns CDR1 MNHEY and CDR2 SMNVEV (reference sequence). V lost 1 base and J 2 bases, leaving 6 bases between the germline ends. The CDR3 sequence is CASSLLGPGANVLTF. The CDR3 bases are TGTGCCAGCAGTTTATTAGGACCTGGGGCCAACGTCCTGACTTTC.

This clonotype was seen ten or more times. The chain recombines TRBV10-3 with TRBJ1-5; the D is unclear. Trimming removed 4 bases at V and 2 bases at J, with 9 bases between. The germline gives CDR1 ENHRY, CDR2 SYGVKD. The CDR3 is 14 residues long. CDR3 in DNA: TGTGCCATCAGTGGAGGAGAGGGCAATCAGCCCCAGCATTTT. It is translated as CAISGGEGNQPQHF.

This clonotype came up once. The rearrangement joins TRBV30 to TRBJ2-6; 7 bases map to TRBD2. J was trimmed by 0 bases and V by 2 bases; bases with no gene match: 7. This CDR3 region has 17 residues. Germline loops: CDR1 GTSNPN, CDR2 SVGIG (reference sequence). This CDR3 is CAWSRWEGPSGANVLTF. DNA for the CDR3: TGTGCCTGGAGTAGGTGGGAGGGCCCCTCTGGGGCCAACGTCCTGACTTTC. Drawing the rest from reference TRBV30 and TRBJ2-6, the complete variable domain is SQTIHQWPATLVQPVGSPLSLECTVEGTSNPNLYWYRQAAGRGLQLLFYSVGIGQISSEVPQNLSASRPQDRQFILSSKKLLLSDSGFYLCAWSRWEGPSGANVLTFGAGSRLTVL.

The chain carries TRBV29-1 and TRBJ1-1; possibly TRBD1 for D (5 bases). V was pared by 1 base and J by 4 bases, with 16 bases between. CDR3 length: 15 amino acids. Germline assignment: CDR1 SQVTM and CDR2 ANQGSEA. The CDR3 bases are TGCAGCGTTGAAGTGGTTCGCAGGGCTCTCACTGAAGCTTTCTTT. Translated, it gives CSVEVVRRALTEAFF. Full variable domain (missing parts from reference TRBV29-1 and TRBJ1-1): SAVISQKPSRDICQRGTSLTIQCQVDSQVTMMFWYRQQPGQSLTLIATANQGSEATYESGFVIDKFPISRPNLTFSTLTVSNMSPEDSSIYLCSVEVVRRALTEAFFGQGTRLTVV.

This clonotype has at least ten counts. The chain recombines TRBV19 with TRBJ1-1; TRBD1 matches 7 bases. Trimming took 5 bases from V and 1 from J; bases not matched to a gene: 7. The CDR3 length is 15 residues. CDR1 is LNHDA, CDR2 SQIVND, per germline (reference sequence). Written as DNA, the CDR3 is TGTGCCAGTAGTCGGCGGACAGGCCCGAACACTGAAGCTTTCTTT. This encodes CASSRRTGPNTEAFF.

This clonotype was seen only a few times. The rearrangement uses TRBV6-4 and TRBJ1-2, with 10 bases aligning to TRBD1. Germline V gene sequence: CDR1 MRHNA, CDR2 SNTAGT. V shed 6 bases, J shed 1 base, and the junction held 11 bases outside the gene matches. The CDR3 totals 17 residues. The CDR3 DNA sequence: TGTGCCAGCAGCCCTATCGGACAGGGGGTCCTTAACTATGGCTACACCTTC. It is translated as CASSPIGQGVLNYGYTF.

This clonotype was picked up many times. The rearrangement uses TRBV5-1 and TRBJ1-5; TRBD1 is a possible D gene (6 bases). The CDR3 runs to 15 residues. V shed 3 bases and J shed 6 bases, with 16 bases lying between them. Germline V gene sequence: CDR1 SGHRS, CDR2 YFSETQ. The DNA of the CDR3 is TGCGCCAGCAGCTCAGGGGTGGGTTCAGGTCAGCCCCAGCATTTT. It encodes CASSSGVGSGQPQHF. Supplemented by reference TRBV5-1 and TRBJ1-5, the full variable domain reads KAGVTQTPRYLIKTRGQQVTLSCSPISGHRSVSWYQQTPGQGLQFLFEYFSETQRNKGNFPGRFSGRQFSNSRSEMNVSTLELGDSALYLCASSSGVGSGQPQHFGDGTRLSIL.

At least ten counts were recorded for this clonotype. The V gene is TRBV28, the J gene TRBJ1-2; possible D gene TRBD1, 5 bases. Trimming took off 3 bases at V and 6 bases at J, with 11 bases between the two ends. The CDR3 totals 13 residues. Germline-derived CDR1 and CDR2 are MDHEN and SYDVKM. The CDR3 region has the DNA TGTGCCAGCAGTTTGTACAGGTCGGATGGCTACACCTTC. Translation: CASSLYRSDGYTF.

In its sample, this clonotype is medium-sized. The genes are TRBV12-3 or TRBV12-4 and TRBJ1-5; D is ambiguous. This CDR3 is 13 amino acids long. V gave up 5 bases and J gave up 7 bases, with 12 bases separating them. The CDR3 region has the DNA TGTGCCAGCAGTCGCGTTGACACCCAGCCCCAGCATTTT. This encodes CASSRVDTQPQHF.

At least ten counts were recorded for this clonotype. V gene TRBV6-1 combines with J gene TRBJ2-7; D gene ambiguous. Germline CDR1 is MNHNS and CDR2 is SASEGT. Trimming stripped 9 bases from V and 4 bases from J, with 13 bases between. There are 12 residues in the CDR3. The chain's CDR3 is CASSPAIYEQYF. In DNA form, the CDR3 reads TGTGCCAGTTCCCCGGCGATATACGAGCAGTACTTC.

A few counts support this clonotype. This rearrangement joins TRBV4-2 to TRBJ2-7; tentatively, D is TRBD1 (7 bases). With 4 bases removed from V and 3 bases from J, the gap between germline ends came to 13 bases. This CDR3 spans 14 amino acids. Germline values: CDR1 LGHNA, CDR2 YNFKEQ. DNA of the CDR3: TGTGCCAGCAGCCGCGGGGACAGTGACTACGAGCAGTACTTC. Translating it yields CASSRGDSDYEQYF.

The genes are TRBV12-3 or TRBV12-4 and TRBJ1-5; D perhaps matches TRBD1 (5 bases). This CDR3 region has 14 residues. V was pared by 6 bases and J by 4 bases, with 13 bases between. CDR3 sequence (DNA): TGTGCCAGCAGAGCGGACGGGACGAATCAGCCCCAGCATTTT. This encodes CASRADGTNQPQHF.

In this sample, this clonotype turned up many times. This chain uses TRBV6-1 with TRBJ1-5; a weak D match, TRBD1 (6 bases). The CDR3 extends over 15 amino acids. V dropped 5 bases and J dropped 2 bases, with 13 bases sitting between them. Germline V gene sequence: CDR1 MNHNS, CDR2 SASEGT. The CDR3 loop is CASSKQGLGNQPQHF. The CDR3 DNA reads TGTGCCAGCAGTAAACAGGGTCTCGGCAATCAGCCCCAGCATTTT.

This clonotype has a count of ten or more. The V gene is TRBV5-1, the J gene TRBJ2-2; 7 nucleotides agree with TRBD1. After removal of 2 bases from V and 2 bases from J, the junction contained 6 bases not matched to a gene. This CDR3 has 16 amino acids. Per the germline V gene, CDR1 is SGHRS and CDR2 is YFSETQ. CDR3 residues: CASSFLGTDNTGELFF. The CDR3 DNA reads TGCGCCAGCAGCTTCCTCGGGACAGATAACACCGGGGAGCTGTTTTTT.

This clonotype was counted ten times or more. CDR3 residues: CASSLQGARETQYF. DNA for the CDR3: TGTGCCAGCAGTTTACAGGGGGCGAGGGAGACCCAGTACTTC. The chain combines TRBV12-3 or TRBV12-4 with TRBJ2-5; 8 bases are a match to TRBD1. This CDR3 is built from 14 residues. V shed 2 bases and J 5 bases; nucleotides not matched to a gene: 4.